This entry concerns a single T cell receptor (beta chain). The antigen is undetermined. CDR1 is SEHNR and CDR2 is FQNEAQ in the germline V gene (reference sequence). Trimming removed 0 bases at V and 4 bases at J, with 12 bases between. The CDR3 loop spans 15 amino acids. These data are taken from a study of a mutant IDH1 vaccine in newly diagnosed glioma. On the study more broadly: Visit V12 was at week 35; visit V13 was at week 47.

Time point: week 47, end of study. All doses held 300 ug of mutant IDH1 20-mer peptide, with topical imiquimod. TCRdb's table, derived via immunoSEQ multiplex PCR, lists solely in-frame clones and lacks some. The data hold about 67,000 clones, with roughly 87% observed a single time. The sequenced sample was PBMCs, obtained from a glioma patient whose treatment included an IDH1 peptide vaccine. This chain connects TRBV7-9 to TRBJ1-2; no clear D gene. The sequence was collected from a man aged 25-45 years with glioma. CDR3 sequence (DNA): TGTGCCAGCAGCTTAGCGTACCGGATTGGCTATGGCTACACCTTC. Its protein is CASSLAYRIGYGYTF.